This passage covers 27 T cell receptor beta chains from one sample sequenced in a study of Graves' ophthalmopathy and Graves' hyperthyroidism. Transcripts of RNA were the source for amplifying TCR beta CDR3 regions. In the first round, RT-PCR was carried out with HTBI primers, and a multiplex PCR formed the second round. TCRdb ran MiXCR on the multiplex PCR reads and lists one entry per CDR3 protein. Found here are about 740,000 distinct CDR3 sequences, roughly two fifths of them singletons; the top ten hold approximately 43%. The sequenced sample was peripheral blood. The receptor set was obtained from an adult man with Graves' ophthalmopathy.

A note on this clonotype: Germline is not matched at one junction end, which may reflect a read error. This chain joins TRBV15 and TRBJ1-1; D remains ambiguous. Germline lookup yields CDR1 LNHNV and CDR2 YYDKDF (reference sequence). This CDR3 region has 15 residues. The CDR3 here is CATSRYKMGNTKAFF. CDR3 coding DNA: TGTGCCACCAGCAGATACAAAATGGGGAACACTAAAGCTTTCTTT.

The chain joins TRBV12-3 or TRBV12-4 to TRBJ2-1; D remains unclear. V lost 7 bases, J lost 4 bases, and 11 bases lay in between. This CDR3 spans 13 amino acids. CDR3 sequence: CASTTTRYNEQFF. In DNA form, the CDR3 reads TGTGCCAGCACCACGACGCGTTACAATGAGCAGTTCTTC.

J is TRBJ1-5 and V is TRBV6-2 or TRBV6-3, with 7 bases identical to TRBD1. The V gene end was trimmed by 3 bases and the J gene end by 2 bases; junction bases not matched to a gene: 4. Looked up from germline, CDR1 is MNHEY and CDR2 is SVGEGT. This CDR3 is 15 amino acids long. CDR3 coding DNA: TGTGCCAGCAGTTATCGACAGGGTGGCAATCAGCCCCAGCATTTT. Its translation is CASSYRQGGNQPQHF.

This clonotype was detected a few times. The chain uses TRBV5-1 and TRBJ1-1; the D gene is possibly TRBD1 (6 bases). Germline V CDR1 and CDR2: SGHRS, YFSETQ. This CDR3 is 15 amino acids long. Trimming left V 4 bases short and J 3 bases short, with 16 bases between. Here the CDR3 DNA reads TGCGCCAGCAGCCCCCGGACAGAAACCTACACTGAAGCTTTCTTT. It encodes CASSPRTETYTEAFF.

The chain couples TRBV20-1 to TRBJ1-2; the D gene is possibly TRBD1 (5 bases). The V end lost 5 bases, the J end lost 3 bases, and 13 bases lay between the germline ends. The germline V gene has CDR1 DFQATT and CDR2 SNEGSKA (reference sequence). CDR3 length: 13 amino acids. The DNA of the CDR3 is TGCAGTGCTCAGCTGAAAGGGGACTATGGCTACACCTTC. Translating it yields CSAQLKGDYGYTF.

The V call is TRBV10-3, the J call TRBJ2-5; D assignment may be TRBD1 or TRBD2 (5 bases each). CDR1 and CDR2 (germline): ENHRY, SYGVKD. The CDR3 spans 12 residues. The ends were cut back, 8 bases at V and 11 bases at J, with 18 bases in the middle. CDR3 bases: TGTGCCATCGGTGGAACTAGGGGCACGCAGTACTTC. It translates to CAIGGTRGTQYF.

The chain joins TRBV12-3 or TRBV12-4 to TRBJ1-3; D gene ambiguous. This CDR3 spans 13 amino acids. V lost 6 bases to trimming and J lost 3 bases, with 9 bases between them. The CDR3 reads CASRPVGGNTIYF. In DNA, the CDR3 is TGTGCCAGCAGACCGGTCGGTGGAAACACCATATATTTT.

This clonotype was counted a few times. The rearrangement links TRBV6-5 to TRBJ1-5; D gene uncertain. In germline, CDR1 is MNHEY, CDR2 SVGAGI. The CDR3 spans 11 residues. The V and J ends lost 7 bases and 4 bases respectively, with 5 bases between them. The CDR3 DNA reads TGTGCCAGCATGAGAAATCAGCCCCAGCATTTT. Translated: CASMRNQPQHF.

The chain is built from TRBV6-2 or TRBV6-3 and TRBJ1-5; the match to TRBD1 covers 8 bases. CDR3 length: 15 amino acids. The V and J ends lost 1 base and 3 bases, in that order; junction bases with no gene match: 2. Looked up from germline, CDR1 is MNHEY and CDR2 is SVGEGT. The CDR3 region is CASSYLGQVNQPQHF. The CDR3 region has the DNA TGTGCCAGCAGTTACTTGGGACAGGTCAATCAGCCCCAGCATTTT.

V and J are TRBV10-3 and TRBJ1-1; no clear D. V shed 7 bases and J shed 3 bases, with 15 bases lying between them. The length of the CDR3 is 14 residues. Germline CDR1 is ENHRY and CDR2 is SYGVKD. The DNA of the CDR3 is TGTGCCATCACCGAGACTCTGCGGGACACTGAAGCTTTCTTT. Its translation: CAITETLRDTEAFF.

The CDR3 DNA sequence: TGTGCCAGCAGTGGAAACGGGGACCCGAACACTGAAGCTTTCTTT. This codes for CASSGNGDPNTEAFF. V gene TRBV25-1 combines with J gene TRBJ1-1, with D possibly TRBD1 on 5 matching bases. V lost 4 bases and J 1 base, leaving 13 bases between the germline ends. CDR1 and CDR2 (germline): MGHDK, SYGVNS. The CDR3 sequence is 15 residues long.

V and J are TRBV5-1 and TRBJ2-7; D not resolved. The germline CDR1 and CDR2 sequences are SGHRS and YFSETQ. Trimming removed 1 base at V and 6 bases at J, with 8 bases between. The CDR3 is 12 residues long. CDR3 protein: CASSLWVGEQYF. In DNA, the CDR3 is TGCGCCAGCAGCTTGTGGGTTGGCGAGCAGTACTTC.

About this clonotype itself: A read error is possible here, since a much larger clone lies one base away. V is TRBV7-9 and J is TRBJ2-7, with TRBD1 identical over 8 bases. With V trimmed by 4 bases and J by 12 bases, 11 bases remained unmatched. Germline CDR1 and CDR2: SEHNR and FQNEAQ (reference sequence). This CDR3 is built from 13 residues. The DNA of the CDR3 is TGTGCCAGCAGCTATGGACAGGGCGCACAGCGGTACTTC. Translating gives CASSYGQGAQRYF.

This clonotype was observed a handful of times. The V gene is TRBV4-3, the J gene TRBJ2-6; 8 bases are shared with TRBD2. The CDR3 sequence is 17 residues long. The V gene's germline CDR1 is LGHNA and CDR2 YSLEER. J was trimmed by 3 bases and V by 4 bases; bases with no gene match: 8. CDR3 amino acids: CASSLVSAGDGANVLTF. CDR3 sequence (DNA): TGCGCCAGCAGCCTCGTGTCAGCGGGAGATGGGGCCAACGTCCTGACTTTC.

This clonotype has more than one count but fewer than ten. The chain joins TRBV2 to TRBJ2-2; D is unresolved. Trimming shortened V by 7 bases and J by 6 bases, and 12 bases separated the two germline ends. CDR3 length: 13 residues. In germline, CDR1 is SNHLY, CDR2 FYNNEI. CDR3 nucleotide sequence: TGTGCCAGCAAGATCGTCAAGGCCGGGGAGCTGTTTTTT. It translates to CASKIVKAGELFF.

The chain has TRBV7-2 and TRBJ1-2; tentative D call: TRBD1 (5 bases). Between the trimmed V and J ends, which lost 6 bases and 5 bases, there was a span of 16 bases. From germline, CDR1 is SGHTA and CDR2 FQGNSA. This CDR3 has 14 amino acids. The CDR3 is CASSYRPAGYGYTF. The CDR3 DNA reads TGTGCCAGCAGTTACCGGCCTGCAGGGTATGGCTACACCTTC.

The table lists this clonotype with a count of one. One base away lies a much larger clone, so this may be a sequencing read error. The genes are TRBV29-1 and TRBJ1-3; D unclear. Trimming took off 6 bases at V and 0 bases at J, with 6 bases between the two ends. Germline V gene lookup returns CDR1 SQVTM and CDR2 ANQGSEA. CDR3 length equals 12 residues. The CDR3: CSVRFSGNTIYF. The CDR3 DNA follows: TGCAGCGTACGGTTCTCTGGAAACACCATATATTTT.

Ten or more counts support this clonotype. CDR3 DNA sequence: TGTGCCAGCAGCTTTGGACAGGGAGGGCCTGGGGCCAACGTCCTGACTTTC. Translating it yields CASSFGQGGPGANVLTF. The genes are TRBV11-2 and TRBJ2-6; the D gene is possibly TRBD1 (8 bases). This CDR3 is 17 amino acids long. The V end was cut by 3 bases, the J end by 2 bases, with 14 bases between. The V gene's germline CDR1 is SGHAT and CDR2 FQNNGV.

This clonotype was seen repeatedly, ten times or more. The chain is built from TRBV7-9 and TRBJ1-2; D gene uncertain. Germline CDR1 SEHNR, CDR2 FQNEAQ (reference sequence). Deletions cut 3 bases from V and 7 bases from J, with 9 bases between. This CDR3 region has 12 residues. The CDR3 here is CASSLRERGYTF. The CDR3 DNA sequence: TGTGCCAGCAGCTTGCGGGAGCGTGGCTACACCTTC.

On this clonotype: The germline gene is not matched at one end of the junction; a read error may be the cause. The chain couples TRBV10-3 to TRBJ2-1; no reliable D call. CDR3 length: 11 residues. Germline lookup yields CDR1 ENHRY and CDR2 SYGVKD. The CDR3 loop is CASSQEGEQFF. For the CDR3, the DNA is TGTGCCAGCAGTCAGGAAGGGGAGCAGTTCTTC.

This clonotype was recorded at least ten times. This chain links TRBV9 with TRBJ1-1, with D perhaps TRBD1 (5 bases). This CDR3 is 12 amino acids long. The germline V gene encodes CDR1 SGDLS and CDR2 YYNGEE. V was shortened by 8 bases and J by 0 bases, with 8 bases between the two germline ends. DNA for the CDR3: TGTGCCAGTGGACACTTGAACACTGAAGCTTTCTTT. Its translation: CASGHLNTEAFF.

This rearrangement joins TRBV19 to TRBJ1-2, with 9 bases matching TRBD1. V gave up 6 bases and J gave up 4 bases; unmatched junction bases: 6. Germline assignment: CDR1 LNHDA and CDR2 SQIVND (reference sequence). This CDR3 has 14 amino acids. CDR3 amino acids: CASRARDRAYGYTF. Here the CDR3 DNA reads TGTGCCAGTAGAGCCCGGGACAGGGCCTATGGCTACACCTTC.

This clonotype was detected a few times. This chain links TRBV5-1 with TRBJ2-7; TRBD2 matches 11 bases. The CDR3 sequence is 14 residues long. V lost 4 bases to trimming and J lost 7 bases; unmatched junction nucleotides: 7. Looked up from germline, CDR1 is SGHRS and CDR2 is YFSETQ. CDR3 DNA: TGCGCCAGCAGCGAAACTAGCGGGAGTGGTGAGCAGTACTTC. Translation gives CASSETSGSGEQYF.

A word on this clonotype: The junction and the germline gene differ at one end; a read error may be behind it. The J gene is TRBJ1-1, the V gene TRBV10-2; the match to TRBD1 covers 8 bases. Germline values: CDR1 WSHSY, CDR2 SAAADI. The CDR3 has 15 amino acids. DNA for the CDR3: TGTGCCAGCCGATCGACAGGGGCTGGGGGCACTGAAGCTTTCTTT. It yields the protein CASRSTGAGGTEAFF.

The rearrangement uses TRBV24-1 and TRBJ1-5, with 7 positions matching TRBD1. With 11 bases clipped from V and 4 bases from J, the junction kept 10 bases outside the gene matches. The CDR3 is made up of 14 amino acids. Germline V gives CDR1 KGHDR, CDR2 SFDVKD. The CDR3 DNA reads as TGTGCCAGCAGCCCGACGACAGGGAATCAGCCCCAGCATTTT. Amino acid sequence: CASSPTTGNQPQHF.

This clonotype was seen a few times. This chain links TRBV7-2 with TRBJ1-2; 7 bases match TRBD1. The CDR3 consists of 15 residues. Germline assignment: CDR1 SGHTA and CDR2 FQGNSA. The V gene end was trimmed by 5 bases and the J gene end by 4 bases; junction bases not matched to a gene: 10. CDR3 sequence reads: CASSQTPDRAYGYTF. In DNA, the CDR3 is TGTGCCAGCAGCCAAACCCCCGACAGGGCCTATGGCTACACCTTC. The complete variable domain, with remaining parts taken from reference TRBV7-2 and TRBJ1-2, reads GAGVSQSPSNKVTEKGKDVELRCDPISGHTALYWYRQSLGQGLEFLIYFQGNSAPDKSGLPSDRFSAERTGGSVSTLTIQRTQQEDSAVYLCASSQTPDRAYGYTFGSGTRLTVV.

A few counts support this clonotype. The CDR3 loop reads CSARDYTSSLNYGYTF. The CDR3 nucleotides are TGCAGTGCTAGAGATTATACATCCAGCCTCAACTATGGCTACACCTTC. J is TRBJ1-2 and V is TRBV20-1; D remains ambiguous. Germline lookup yields CDR1 DFQATT and CDR2 SNEGSKA (reference sequence). This CDR3 comprises 16 residues. Trimming cost V 0 bases and J 2 bases, with 16 bases left between them.